The clone carrying this T cell receptor beta chain was seen ten or more times. Each molecule of TCR cDNA was tagged with one unique molecular identifier. TCRdb redid the calling of the 5' RACE reads with MiXCR, one entry per CDR3 protein. This sample has 43,000 or so distinct CDR3 sequences; nearly 7% occur once, and the top ten carry 43%. Described time point: sample taken at primary tumor resection. Material for sequencing was whole RNA from tumor, nontumor lung or frozen PBMC, left unsorted. The CDR3 has 13 amino acids. Trimming took off 4 bases at V and 0 bases at J, with 10 bases between the two ends. Germline V lookup: CDR1 DFQATT, CDR2 SNEGSKA (reference sequence). The record originates from a study of spatial heterogeneity in lung cancer. Turning to the study itself: The mean occurrence of each unique TCR and UMI combination in raw reads exceeded 9.5.

The genes are TRBV20-1 and TRBJ2-7, with D possibly TRBD1 on 6 matching bases. The clonotype originates from a female donor with early-stage non-small cell lung cancer. The sample consisted of PBMCs, taken at surgery. CDR3 in DNA: TGCAGTGCTAATGGACAGACCTCCTACGAGCAGTACTTC. Its protein is CSANGQTSYEQYF.